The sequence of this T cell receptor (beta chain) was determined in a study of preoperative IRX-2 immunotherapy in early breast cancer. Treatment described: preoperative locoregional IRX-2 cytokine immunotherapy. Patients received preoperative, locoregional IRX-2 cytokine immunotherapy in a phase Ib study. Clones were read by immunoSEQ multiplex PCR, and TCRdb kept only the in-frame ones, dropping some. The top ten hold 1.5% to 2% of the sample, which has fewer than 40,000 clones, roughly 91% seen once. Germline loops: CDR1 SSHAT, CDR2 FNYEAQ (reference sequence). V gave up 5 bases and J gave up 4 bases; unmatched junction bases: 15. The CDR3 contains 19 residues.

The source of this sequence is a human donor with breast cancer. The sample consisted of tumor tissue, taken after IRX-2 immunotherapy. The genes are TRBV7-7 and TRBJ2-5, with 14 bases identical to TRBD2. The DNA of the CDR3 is TGTGCCAGCAGCACCCAACGGACTAGCGGGAGGAAACTGGGAGAGACCCAGTACTTC. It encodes CASSTQRTSGRKLGETQYF.